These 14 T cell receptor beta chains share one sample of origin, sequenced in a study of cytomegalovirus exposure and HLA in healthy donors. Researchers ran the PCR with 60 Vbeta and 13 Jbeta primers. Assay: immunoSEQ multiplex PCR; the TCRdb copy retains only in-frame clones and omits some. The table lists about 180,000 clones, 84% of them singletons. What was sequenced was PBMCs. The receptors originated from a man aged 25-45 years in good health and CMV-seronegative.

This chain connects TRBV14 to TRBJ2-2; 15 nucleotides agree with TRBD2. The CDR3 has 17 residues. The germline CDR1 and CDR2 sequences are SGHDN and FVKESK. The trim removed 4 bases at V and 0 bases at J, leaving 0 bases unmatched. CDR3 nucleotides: TGTGCCAGCAGCCGGACTAGCGGGAGGGCGAACACCGGGGAGCTGTTTTTT. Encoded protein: CASSRTSGRANTGELFF.

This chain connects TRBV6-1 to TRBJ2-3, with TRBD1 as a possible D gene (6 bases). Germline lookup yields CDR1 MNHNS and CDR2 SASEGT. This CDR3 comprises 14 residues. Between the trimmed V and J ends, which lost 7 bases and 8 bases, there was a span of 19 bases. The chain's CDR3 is CASKYVLVGATQYF. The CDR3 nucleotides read TGTGCCAGCAAGTATGTTTTGGTGGGGGCTACGCAGTATTTT.

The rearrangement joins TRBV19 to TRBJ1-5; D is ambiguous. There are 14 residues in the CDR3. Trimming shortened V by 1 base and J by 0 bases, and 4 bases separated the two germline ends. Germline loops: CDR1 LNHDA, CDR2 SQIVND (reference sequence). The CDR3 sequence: CASSIVNSNQPQHF. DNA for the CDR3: TGTGCCAGTAGTATAGTAAATAGCAATCAGCCCCAGCATTTT.

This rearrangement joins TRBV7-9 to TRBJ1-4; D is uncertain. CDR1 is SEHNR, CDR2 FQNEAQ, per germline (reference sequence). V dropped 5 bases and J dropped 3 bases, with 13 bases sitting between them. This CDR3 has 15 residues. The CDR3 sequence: CASSLPLGANEKLFF. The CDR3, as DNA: TGTGCCAGCAGCCTACCCTTAGGAGCTAATGAAAAACTGTTTTTT.

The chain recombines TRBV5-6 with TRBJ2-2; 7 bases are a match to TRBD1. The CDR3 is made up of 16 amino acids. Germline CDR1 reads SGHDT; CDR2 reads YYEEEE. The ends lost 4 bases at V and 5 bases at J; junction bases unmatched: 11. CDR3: CASSRFKGAMTGELFF. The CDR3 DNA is TGTGCCAGCAGCCGATTCAAGGGGGCGATGACCGGGGAGCTGTTTTTT.

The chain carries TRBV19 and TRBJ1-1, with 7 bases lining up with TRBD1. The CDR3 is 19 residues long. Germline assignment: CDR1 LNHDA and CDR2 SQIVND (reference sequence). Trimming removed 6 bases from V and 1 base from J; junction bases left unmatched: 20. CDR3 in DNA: TGTGCCAGTAGCCGAACCGGGGTGCCAGGGGGGTTTAAGAACACTGAAGCTTTCTTT. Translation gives CASSRTGVPGGFKNTEAFF.

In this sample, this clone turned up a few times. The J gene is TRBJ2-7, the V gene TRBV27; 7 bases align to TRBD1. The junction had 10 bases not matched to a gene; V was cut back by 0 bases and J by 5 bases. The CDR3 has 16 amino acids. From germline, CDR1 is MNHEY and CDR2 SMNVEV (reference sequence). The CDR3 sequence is CASSLSNPSRGHEQYF. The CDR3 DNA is TGTGCCAGCAGTTTATCGAATCCTAGTAGGGGGCACGAGCAGTACTTC.

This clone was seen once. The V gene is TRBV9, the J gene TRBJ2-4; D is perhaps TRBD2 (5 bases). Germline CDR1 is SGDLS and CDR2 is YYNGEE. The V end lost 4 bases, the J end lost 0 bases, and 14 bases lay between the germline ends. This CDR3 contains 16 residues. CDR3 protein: CASSPNSGLAKNIQYF. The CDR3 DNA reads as TGTGCCAGCAGCCCCAACAGCGGACTAGCCAAAAACATTCAGTACTTC.

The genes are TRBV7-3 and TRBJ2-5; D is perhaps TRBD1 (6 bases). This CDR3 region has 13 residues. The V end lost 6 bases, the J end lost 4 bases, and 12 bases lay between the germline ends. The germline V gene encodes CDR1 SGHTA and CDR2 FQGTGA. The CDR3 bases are TGTGCCAGCAGTCCAGGGGTGATAGAGACCCAGTACTTC. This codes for CASSPGVIETQYF.

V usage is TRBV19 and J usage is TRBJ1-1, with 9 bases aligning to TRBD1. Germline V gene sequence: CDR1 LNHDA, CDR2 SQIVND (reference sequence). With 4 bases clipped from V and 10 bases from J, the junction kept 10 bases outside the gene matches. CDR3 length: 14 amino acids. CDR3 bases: TGTGCCAGTAGTACACGACAGGGGGTAATAGGAGCTTTCTTT. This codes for CASSTRQGVIGAFF.

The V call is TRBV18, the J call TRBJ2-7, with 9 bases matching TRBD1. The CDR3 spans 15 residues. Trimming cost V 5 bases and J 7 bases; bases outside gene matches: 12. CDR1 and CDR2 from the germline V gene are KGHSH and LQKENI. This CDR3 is CASSIRTGEAGEQYF. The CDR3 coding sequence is TGTGCCAGCTCAATCCGGACAGGGGAAGCAGGGGAGCAGTACTTC. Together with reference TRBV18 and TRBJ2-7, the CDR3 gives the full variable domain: NAGVMQNPRHLVRRRGQEARLRCSPMKGHSHVYWYRQLPEEGLKFMVYLQKENIIDESGMPKERFSAEFPKEGPSILRIQQVVRGDSAAYFCASSIRTGEAGEQYFGPGTRLTVT.

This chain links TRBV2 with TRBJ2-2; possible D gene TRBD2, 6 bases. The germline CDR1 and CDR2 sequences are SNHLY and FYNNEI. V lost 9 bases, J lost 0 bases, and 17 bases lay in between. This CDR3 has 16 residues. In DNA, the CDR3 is TGTGCCAGTGGAGGGGCCGCCGTTCCGAACACCGGGGAGCTGTTTTTT. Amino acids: CASGGAAVPNTGELFF.

The CDR3 DNA reads as TGTGCCACCCATAACACTGAAGCTTTCTTT. It encodes CATHNTEAFF. The V call is TRBV6-5, the J call TRBJ1-1; D is ambiguous. The CDR3 is made up of 10 amino acids. Germline loops: CDR1 MNHEY, CDR2 SVGAGI. With 10 bases removed from V and 2 bases from J, the gap between germline ends came to 5 bases.

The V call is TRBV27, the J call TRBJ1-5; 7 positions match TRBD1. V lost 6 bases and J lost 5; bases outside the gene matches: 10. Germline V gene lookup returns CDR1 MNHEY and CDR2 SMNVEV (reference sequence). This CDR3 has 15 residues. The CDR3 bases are TGTGCCAGCAGGCTTAACAGGGGATCCGATCAGCCCCAGCATTTT. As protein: CASRLNRGSDQPQHF.